This TCR beta chain was observed in a study of cytomegalovirus exposure and HLA in healthy donors. Study-wide points: Three chains linked to CMV were shown in vitro to be specific for CMV antigens.

Germline CDR1 and CDR2: MNHEY and SVGAGI. CDR3 length equals 16 residues. Trimming pared 2 bases from V and 5 bases from J, leaving 19 bases between. In the PCR, 60 Vbeta and 13 Jbeta primers were used. The data were produced by immunoSEQ multiplex PCR, yet TCRdb's version contains in-frame clones alone and is incomplete. The profile shows 85,000 to 120,000 clones, roughly 77% of them singletons. With regard to this clone: Its antigen is as yet unknown.

The sample consisted of PBMCs. This chain connects TRBV6-5 to TRBJ2-7; D possibly corresponds to TRBD1 (7 bases). The receptor was derived from a man in his forties in good health and CMV-seronegative. The CDR3 region is CASSYQGIRGAHEQYF. CDR3 bases: TGTGCCAGCAGTTACCAGGGTATCAGGGGGGCCCACGAGCAGTACTTC.